The sample holds a few counts of the clone carrying this T cell receptor beta chain. What it binds is unknown. Germline V CDR1 and CDR2: SGHRS, YFSETQ. The CDR3 totals 13 residues. Trimming removed 2 bases at V and 10 bases at J, with 13 bases between. These data belong to a study of T-cell reconstitution after alpha-beta-depleted transplantation in children. Study-wide results and limits: A year post-transplant, T-cell counts and diversity derived mostly from newly produced T cells. Expanded graft clones, several hundred of them, were reportedly the source of alpha-beta T cells about two months after transplant.

Preparation of the TCRbeta library used unique molecular identifiers. TCRdb analysed the PCR reads with MiXCR anew, one entry per CDR3 protein. The table has 300,000 to 400,000 distinct CDR3 sequences, 20% to 30% seen once. The TCR was taken from a male patient between 5 and 17 years old who had a stem cell transplant for acute lymphoblastic leukemia, so the T cells may come from the graft donor. Sequences were derived from PBMCs, mostly from graft donor cells, sampled 180 days after TCRalphabeta/CD19-depleted stem cell transplant. The chain combines TRBV5-1 with TRBJ2-1, with D perhaps TRBD1 or TRBD2 (5 bases each). CDR3 in DNA: TGCGCCAGCAGCTTTCCGGGGACGGGAGAGCAGTTCTTC. The encoded protein is CASSFPGTGEQFF. Filled out from reference TRBV5-1 and TRBJ2-1, the complete variable domain reads KAGVTQTPRYLIKTRGQQVTLSCSPISGHRSVSWYQQTPGQGLQFLFEYFSETQRNKGNFPGRFSGRQFSNSRSEMNVSTLELGDSALYLCASSFPGTGEQFFGPGTRLTVL.